Listed here are 21 T cell receptor beta chains from one sample, sequenced in a study of metastatic and nonmetastatic thyroid tumors. TCRdb called clones again from the PCR reads with MiXCR. The table has roughly 48,000 clones, roughly a fifth seen once. All patients were untreated before thyroid surgery. Sequenced: blood. These receptors were collected from a male donor with papillary thyroid cancer or a benign thyroid nodule (not recorded which). Some clones in this sample may be carry-over from other donors' samples.

This clone was observed at least ten times. The CDR3 loop reads CAWSEGGEQYF. The DNA for the CDR3 is TGTGCCTGGAGTGAGGGGGGCGAGCAGTACTTC. The rearrangement uses TRBV30 and TRBJ2-7; the D call may be TRBD1 or TRBD2 (6 bases each). V lost 1 base and J lost 6, with 7 bases in between. This CDR3 region has 11 residues. Germline V gene sequence: CDR1 GTSNPN, CDR2 SVGIG (reference sequence).

The table lists this clone with many counts. V is TRBV2 and J is TRBJ1-3, with D possibly TRBD1 on 5 matching bases. The ends were cut back, 8 bases at V and 1 base at J, with 15 bases in the middle. CDR3 length equals 15 residues. Germline values: CDR1 SNHLY, CDR2 FYNNEI. The CDR3 DNA reads as TGTGCCAGCCGTCGGGGGAGTGGGTCTGGAAACACCATATATTTT. Translation gives CASRRGSGSGNTIYF.

V gene TRBV20-1 combines with J gene TRBJ2-7; TRBD2 matches at 12 bases. V shed 3 bases and J 3 bases; nucleotides not matched to a gene: 9. CDR1 and CDR2 (germline): DFQATT, SNEGSKA (reference sequence). The CDR3 consists of 16 residues. CDR3 region: CSARTSGSITYYEQYF. CDR3 DNA sequence: TGCAGTGCTAGGACTAGCGGGAGTATCACGTACTACGAGCAGTACTTC.

The chain has TRBV18 and TRBJ1-4, with D possibly matching TRBD1 (5 bases). V was pared by 0 bases and J by 0 bases, with 11 bases between. This CDR3 spans 17 amino acids. The germline V gene encodes CDR1 KGHSH and CDR2 LQKENI. Here the CDR3 reads CASSPPVGLATNEKLFF. The DNA of the CDR3 is TGTGCCAGCTCACCACCGGTGGGGCTTGCAACTAATGAAAAACTGTTTTTT.

This clone appeared many times. CDR3 protein: CASAKDGSPLHF. CDR3 in DNA: TGTGCCAGCGCGAAGGATGGTTCACCCCTCCACTTT. J is TRBJ1-6 and V is TRBV27; D is uncertain. The germline CDR1 and CDR2 sequences are MNHEY and SMNVEV (reference sequence). The CDR3 covers 12 residues. V was trimmed by 8 bases and J by 9 bases, leaving 11 bases between them.

The V and J genes are TRBV5-1 and TRBJ2-5; D unresolved. Germline CDR1 SGHRS, CDR2 YFSETQ. The CDR3 totals 13 residues. V dropped 0 bases and J dropped 5 bases, with 8 bases sitting between them. The CDR3 is CASSLGVSETQYF. The CDR3 coding sequence is TGCGCCAGCAGCTTGGGCGTAAGCGAGACCCAGTACTTC.

The CDR3 spells CASSTGRSSYEQYF. CDR3 coding DNA: TGTGCCAGCAGCACGGGACGAAGCTCCTACGAGCAGTACTTC. The chain uses TRBV7-2 and TRBJ2-7; D assignment may be TRBD1 or TRBD2 (5 bases each). The CDR3 covers 14 residues. V lost 5 bases and J lost 0, with 11 bases in between. Per germline, CDR1 SGHTA and CDR2 FQGNSA.

This clone was observed a handful of times. This chain joins TRBV28 and TRBJ1-5, with TRBD1 matching over 7 bases. Unmatched junction bases numbered 8, after V lost 5 bases and J lost 4 bases. CDR1 is MDHEN, CDR2 SYDVKM, per germline. This CDR3 region has 15 residues. CDR3 loop: CASSPPGTENQPQHF. In DNA, the CDR3 is TGTGCCAGCAGTCCCCCCGGGACAGAGAATCAGCCCCAGCATTTT.

This clone was observed a single time. CDR3 residues: CSATSGTGGLTGELFF. DNA of the CDR3: TGCAGTGCTACCTCCGGGACAGGGGGCCTCACCGGGGAGCTGTTTTTT. This rearrangement joins TRBV20-1 to TRBJ2-2, with 12 nucleotides matching TRBD1. Germline lookup yields CDR1 DFQATT and CDR2 SNEGSKA (reference sequence). Trimming cost V 4 bases and J 4 bases; bases outside gene matches: 7. This CDR3 has 16 residues.

This clone was picked up a small number of times. The junction differs from germline at one of its ends, possibly a read error. This sequence joins TRBV20-1 and TRBJ2-3; possibly TRBD2 for D (5 bases). Germline-derived CDR1 and CDR2 are DFQATT and SNEGSKA (reference sequence). CDR3 length: 17 amino acids. DNA for the CDR3: TGCAGTGCTAGTTCTCCGGTGGGGAACCCTAGCATAGATACGCAGTATTTT. Amino acids: CSASSPVGNPSIDTQYF.

This clone was seen ten or more times. The genes are TRBV5-1 and TRBJ2-7; 11 bases fit TRBD2. The V and J ends lost 3 bases and 6 bases, in that order; junction bases with no gene match: 8. The germline V gene has CDR1 SGHRS and CDR2 YFSETQ. The CDR3 consists of 15 residues. CDR3 nucleotide sequence: TGCGCCAGCAGCTACACTAGCGGGAGTGTCGGCGAGCAGTACTTC. Translation gives CASSYTSGSVGEQYF.

This clone was counted many times. The chain employs TRBV12-3 or TRBV12-4 and TRBJ2-2; D gene ambiguous. The CDR3 is made up of 13 amino acids. The germline V and J ends were trimmed by 4 bases and 6 bases, with 9 bases remaining between them. The DNA of the CDR3 is TGTGCCAGCAGTTCCCAGGTCCCCGGGGAGCTGTTTTTT. Protein sequence: CASSSQVPGELFF.

Many counts were recorded for this clone. This rearrangement joins TRBV6-1 to TRBJ2-3; D ambiguous. Germline CDR1 MNHNS, CDR2 SASEGT. The ends were cut back, 8 bases at V and 0 bases at J, with 9 bases in the middle. The CDR3 extends over 13 amino acids. In DNA form, the CDR3 reads TGTGCCAGCCTCAGGAGTAGCACAGATACGCAGTATTTT. As protein: CASLRSSTDTQYF.

This clone was seen ten or more times. The chain links TRBV9 to TRBJ1-2; 8 bases are shared with TRBD1. Germline V gene sequence: CDR1 SGDLS, CDR2 YYNGEE. J lost 4 bases, V lost 3 bases, and 14 bases had no gene match. This CDR3 has 17 amino acids. The DNA for the CDR3 is TGTGCCAGCAGCGCAGAACCTACGACAGGGGTTCGCTATGGCTACACCTTC. It encodes CASSAEPTTGVRYGYTF.

This clone was recorded many times. The chain couples TRBV6-1 to TRBJ1-5; perhaps TRBD1 as D (5 bases). Trimming shortened V by 3 bases and J by 6 bases, and 12 bases separated the two germline ends. The CDR3 covers 14 residues. The V gene's germline CDR1 is MNHNS and CDR2 SASEGT. CDR3 DNA sequence: TGTGCCAGCAGTGACGGGGGTCGCAGTCAGCCCCAGCATTTT. Translated: CASSDGGRSQPQHF.

This clone has a count of ten or more. This chain joins TRBV12-3 or TRBV12-4 and TRBJ2-5, with 9 nucleotides matching TRBD1. The CDR3 is made up of 14 amino acids. V trimming: 6 bases; J trimming: 1 base; junction bases outside the gene matches: 3. In DNA form, the CDR3 reads TGTGCCAGCAGCCCACAGGGGGCCCAAGAGACCCAGTACTTC. Translated: CASSPQGAQETQYF.

This clone was seen many times. The rearrangement joins TRBV12-3 or TRBV12-4 to TRBJ2-7, with D possibly TRBD1 on 6 matching bases. V dropped 2 bases and J dropped 2 bases, with 7 bases sitting between them. The CDR3 has 13 amino acids. The CDR3 bases are TGTGCCAGCAGTTTATCAGGGGCCTACGAGCAGTACTTC. This translates into CASSLSGAYEQYF.

The chain recombines TRBV20-1 with TRBJ1-1; D remains ambiguous. V was pared by 6 bases and J by 3 bases, with 11 bases between. The CDR3 covers 12 residues. Germline V gene data show CDR1 as DFQATT and CDR2 as SNEGSKA (reference sequence). CDR3: CSATDSDTEAFF. DNA of the CDR3: TGCAGTGCAACTGATTCGGACACTGAAGCTTTCTTT.

This clone has just a few counts. This chain connects TRBV24-1 to TRBJ1-2; 7 bases agree with TRBD1. The CDR3 sequence is 13 residues long. With 4 bases clipped from V and 7 bases from J, the junction kept 5 bases outside the gene matches. Germline lookup yields CDR1 KGHDR and CDR2 SFDVKD. The CDR3 protein is CATSDSGTVGYTF. CDR3 bases: TGTGCCACCAGTGACTCCGGGACAGTTGGCTACACCTTC.

The rearrangement links TRBV19 to TRBJ2-1; 14 positions match TRBD2. After removal of 7 bases from V and 9 bases from J, the junction contained 5 bases not matched to a gene. This CDR3 region has 14 residues. Looked up from germline, CDR1 is LNHDA and CDR2 is SQIVND (reference sequence). The CDR3 bases are TGTGCCAGTAACCGACTAGCGGGAGGGAGTGAGCAGTTCTTC. Protein product: CASNRLAGGSEQFF. The full variable domain, its missing parts supplied by reference TRBV19 and TRBJ2-1, is DGGITQSPKYLFRKEGQNVTLSCEQNLNHDAMYWYRQDPGQGLRLIYYSQIVNDFQKGDIAEGYSVSREKKESFPLTVTSAQKNPTAFYLCASNRLAGGSEQFFGPGTRLTVL.

The V gene is TRBV7-2, the J gene TRBJ1-5, with D uncertain. Germline values: CDR1 SGHTA, CDR2 FQGNSA. The CDR3 runs 15 residues. Between the trimmed V and J ends, which lost 4 bases and 3 bases, there was a span of 13 bases. The CDR3, as DNA: TGTGCCAGCAGCTCCACCTGTTACATCAATCAGCCCCAGCATTTT. Protein: CASSSTCYINQPQHF.